The source of this T cell receptor beta chain is a study of blood T cell repertoires in COVID-19 (dated by TCRdb to 2020 to 2022). In the study overall: Samples from collaborators originated in the United States, Italy and Spain and spanned both the acute and convalescent phases of COVID-19. The prospective study material was composed of cDNA or gDNA derived from T cells, B-cell-depleted T cells, or PBMCs. The dataset comprised deeply sampled blood TCRbeta repertoires from subjects exposed to, actively infected with, or recovered from COVID-19. The repertoires were released in a freely available public database intended as a resource for research on the immune response to SARS-CoV-2. Samples came from the ongoing ImmuneRACE study (first 160 participants) plus 1,254 subjects from 6 global collaborators. Sample metadata almost always included a de-identified subject ID, COVID-19 status, age in years and sex. Where HLA class I and class II types were available, the types were taken from metadata supplied by the sample provider, not from assay-based typing.

Overall study outcomes, separate from this receptor: The amount of clinical and demographic metadata varied by source and participant and was provided uncurated.

Whole blood was collected in K2EDTA tubes by collaborating institutions according to the institutions' own protocols. Collaborator samples were shipped for TCRbeta analysis as frozen whole blood, isolated PBMCs, or DNA extracted from either sample type. V loses 7 bases at its end and J loses 4 bases; junction bases beyond the gene matches: 7. CDR1 and CDR2 are read off the germline V gene as MNHEY and SVGAGI. Spanning cysteine to phenylalanine, the CDR3 consists of 14 amino acids. Kept here is only the CDR3 DNA, which spans 42 bases and is read in frame from base 1. In regard to this clone: It has no known antigen specificity. No base qualities exist here, and no much larger clone lies one base off it.

TCRbeta CDR3 regions were amplified from genomic DNA by means of the immunoSEQ Assay, a bias-controlled multiplex PCR. The original pipeline was this. The number of nucleated cells in each sample was estimated from the amplification of reference gene primers within the assay. Sequence reads were collapsed and filtered to measure the absolute abundance of every unique TCRbeta CDR3 rearrangement. For each sample, productive Simpson clonality was calculated as the square root of Simpson's diversity index across productive rearrangements. TCRdb took this table from immuneACCESS and kept in-frame rearrangements with V and J called. Such tables lack part of the clones; where checked against another copy, unresolved V genes explain under half of the gap, and the rest is unexplained. The V and J calls and clone size come from that table; D and trimming were worked out from the DNA. Within this sample are about 210,000 clones, with 80% to 90% of them counted one time only. The ten most abundant clones make up around 7.3% of the sample.

Sequencing input: peripheral blood. The V and J genes are TRBV6-5 and TRBJ1-2; TRBD1 lines up with 9 middle nucleotides. This sequence originates from a woman in her fifties or sixties with active or convalescent COVID-19. This receptor has the CDR3 CASIRTGVAYGYTF. The DNA is TGTGCCAGCATCCGGACAGGGGTGGCCTATGGCTACACCTTC.